Following are 3 T cell receptor beta chains from one sample sequenced in a study of OX40 agonist ivuxolimab in advanced cancers. Using immunoSEQ multiplex PCR, the repertoire was profiled, and TCRdb retains in-frame clones only, with some absent. The profile shows over 15,000 clones, roughly 74% of them singletons. This material consisted of CD4+ or CD8+ T cells sorted from blood, taken in a trial of the OX40 agonist ivuxolimab. Receptors were obtained from an adult with an advanced solid tumor such as melanoma, head and neck, liver or kidney cancer.

V is TRBV5-1 and J is TRBJ2-5, with D maybe TRBD1 (5 bases). The J call may not be correct, given that the DNA end is closer to TRBJ2-7. Germline CDR1 and CDR2: SGHRS and YFSETQ. The CDR3 covers 14 residues. CDR3: CASSLVGPISEQYF. CDR3 coding DNA: TGCGCCAGCAGCTTGGTGGGGCCTATCTCCGAGCAGTACTTC.

This clone was observed a handful of times. The gene calls are TRBV29-1 and TRBJ1-2; 7 bases match TRBD1. V lost 1 base and J lost 4; bases outside the gene matches: 6. In germline, CDR1 is SQVTM, CDR2 ANQGSEA. The CDR3 runs to 14 residues. CDR3 protein: CSVEGGGAGYGYTF. Here the CDR3 DNA reads TGCAGCGTTGAAGGAGGGGGCGCAGGCTATGGCTACACCTTC.

The chain recombines TRBV28 with TRBJ2-7; no clear D. Germline CDR1 MDHEN, CDR2 SYDVKM. With 6 bases removed from V and 3 bases from J, the gap between germline ends came to 18 bases. This CDR3 has 15 residues. Here the CDR3 DNA reads TGTGCCAGCAGATCTACCTTTGGACGCAACTACGAGCAGTACTTC. Translated, it gives CASRSTFGRNYEQYF.